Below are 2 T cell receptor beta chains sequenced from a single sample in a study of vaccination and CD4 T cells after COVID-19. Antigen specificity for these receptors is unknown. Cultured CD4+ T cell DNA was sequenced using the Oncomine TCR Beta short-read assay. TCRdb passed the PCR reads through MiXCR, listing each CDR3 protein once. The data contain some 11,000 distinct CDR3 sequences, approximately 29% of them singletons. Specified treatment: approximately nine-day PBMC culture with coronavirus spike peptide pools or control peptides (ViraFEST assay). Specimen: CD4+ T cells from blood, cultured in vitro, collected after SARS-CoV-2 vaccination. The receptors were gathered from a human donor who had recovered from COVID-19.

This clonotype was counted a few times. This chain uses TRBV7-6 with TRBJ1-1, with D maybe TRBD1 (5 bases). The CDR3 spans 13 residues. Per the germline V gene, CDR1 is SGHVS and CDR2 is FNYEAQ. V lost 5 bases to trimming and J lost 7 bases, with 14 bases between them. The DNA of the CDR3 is TGTGCCAGCAGCATCCAGGGAGGAGGTGAAGCTTTCTTT. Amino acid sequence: CASSIQGGGEAFF.

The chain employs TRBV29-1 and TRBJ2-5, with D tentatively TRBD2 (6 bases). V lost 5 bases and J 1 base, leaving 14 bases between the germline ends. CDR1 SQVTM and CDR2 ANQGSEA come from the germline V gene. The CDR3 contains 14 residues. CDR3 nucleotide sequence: TGCAGCGTTCTCAAGGAGGGATCCCAAGAGACCCAGTACTTC. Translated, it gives CSVLKEGSQETQYF.